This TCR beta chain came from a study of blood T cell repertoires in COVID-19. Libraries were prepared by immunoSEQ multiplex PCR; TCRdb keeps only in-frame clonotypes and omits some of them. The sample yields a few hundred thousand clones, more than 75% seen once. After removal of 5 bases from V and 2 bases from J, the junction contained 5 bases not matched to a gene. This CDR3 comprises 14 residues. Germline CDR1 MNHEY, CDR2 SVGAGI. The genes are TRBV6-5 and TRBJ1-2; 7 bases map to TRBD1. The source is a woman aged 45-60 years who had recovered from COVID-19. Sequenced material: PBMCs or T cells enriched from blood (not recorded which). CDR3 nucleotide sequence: TGTGCCAGCAGTCCCCGGGACAGCAACTATGGCTACACCTTC. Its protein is CASSPRDSNYGYTF.